Listed below are T cell receptor beta chains from one sample, sequenced in a study of T-cell memory formation after mild COVID-19. TCRdb re-analysed the 5' RACE reads in MiXCR, keeping a single row per CDR3 protein. Of roughly 350,000 distinct CDR3 sequences in the sample, approximately 21% are singletons; the top ten hold approximately 13%. Source material: PBMCs or a T cell subset sorted from them (not recorded which). The receptors come from an adult woman who had mild COVID-19 (a few samples of this study predate the infection). Cell type and time point are not known. Each CDR3 is given with its conserved first and last residue. The D gene is left open where the match is weak. Expanded clones are given a class, and other clones once, few, many or no size at all.

D | J | V | size | DNA | CDR3
TRBD1 | TRBJ1-1 | TRBV27 | - | TGTGCCAGCAGTACCTCACAGGGGGCAACGAACACTGAAGCTTTCTTT | CASSTSQGATNTEAFF
- | TRBJ1-1 | TRBV7-3 | - | TGTGCCAGCAGCTTAAACGGGGACACTGAAGCTTTCTTT | CASSLNGDTEAFF
TRBD1 | TRBJ2-2 | TRBV30 | - | TGTGCCTGGAGTGTCACAACAGGGGCTACCGGGGAGCTGTTTTTT | CAWSVTTGATGELFF
- | TRBJ2-1 | TRBV4-1 | - | TGCGCCAGCAGCCAAGGGACGGGGGTCTACAATGAGCAGTTCTTC | CASSQGTGVYNEQFF
- | TRBJ2-3 | TRBV11-2 | - | TGTGCCAGCAGCTCGAGGGTGGCGGTGAGCACAGATACGCAGTATTTT | CASSSRVAVSTDTQYF
- | TRBJ2-1 | TRBV29-1 | - | TGCAGCGTTGAAGAACAACAACCTTCCGAGCAGTTCTTC | CSVEEQQPSEQFF
- | TRBJ2-7 | TRBV20-1 | - | TGCAGTGCTAGAGAGGAGGGGGATTACGAGCAGTACTTC | CSAREEGDYEQYF
TRBD1 | TRBJ1-5 | TRBV20-1 | - | TGCAGTGCTAGAGATGTGGCAGGGGGCTGGAGTCAGCCCCAGCATTTT | CSARDVAGGWSQPQHF
- | TRBJ1-1 | TRBV9 | few | TGTGCCAGCAGCGTAGAGGGGACCGCAGTCCTCCCCAACACTGAAGCTTTCTTT | CASSVEGTAVLPNTEAFF
TRBD2 | TRBJ2-1 | TRBV24-1 | few | TGTGCCACTAGGGCTAGCGGGAGGAATGAGCAGTTCTTC | CATRASGRNEQFF
- | TRBJ2-5 | TRBV24-1 | few | TGTGCCACCAGTGTGGACGGGCGGAATGGAGAGACCCAGTACTTC | CATSVDGRNGETQYF
TRBD1 | TRBJ1-6 | TRBV20-1 | few | TGCAGTGCTAGAGATCCAAGGACAGGATCACCCCTCCACTTT | CSARDPRTGSPLHF
- | TRBJ2-4 | TRBV18 | - | TGTGCCAGCTCACCACCTGGGAGAAGAAACATTCAGTACTTC | CASSPPGRRNIQYF
TRBD1 | TRBJ1-1 | TRBV7-2 | many | TGTGCCAGCAGCTTAGAGGCAGGGGGGTTTAACACTGAAGCTTTCTTT | CASSLEAGGFNTEAFF
TRBD2 | TRBJ2-7 | TRBV27 | - | TGTGCCAGCAGTTTACCGCCAGCTAGCGGGAGCTACGAGCAGTACTTC | CASSLPPASGSYEQYF
- | TRBJ2-4 | TRBV19 | - | TGTGCCAGTAGTATGAACACCGGTCTCTTCTCCCCTGGGGACATTCAGTACTTC | CASSMNTGLFSPGDIQYF